This T cell receptor (beta chain) was found in a study of cytomegalovirus exposure and HLA in healthy donors. Study-level results: A few CMV-associated chains were confirmed in vitro to be specific for CMV antigens.

Regarding this clone: Its specificity is not known.

The germline V gene encodes CDR1 MNHEY and CDR2 SVGAGI. CDR3 length equals 14 residues. V was trimmed by 8 bases and J by 4 bases, leaving 17 bases between them. PCR primers comprised 60 Vbeta and 13 Jbeta primers. Libraries were prepared by immunoSEQ multiplex PCR; TCRdb keeps only in-frame clonotypes and omits some of them. Seen here are just over 150,000 clones, approximately 72% observed once, and the top ten hold about 2%. Sample: PBMCs. This sequence was found in a female donor in good health and CMV-seronegative. The J gene is TRBJ1-1, the V gene TRBV6-5; D may be TRBD1 (5 bases). CDR3: CASGQRRGGTEAFF. CDR3 coding DNA: TGTGCCAGCGGGCAGAGGAGGGGTGGCACTGAAGCTTTCTTT.